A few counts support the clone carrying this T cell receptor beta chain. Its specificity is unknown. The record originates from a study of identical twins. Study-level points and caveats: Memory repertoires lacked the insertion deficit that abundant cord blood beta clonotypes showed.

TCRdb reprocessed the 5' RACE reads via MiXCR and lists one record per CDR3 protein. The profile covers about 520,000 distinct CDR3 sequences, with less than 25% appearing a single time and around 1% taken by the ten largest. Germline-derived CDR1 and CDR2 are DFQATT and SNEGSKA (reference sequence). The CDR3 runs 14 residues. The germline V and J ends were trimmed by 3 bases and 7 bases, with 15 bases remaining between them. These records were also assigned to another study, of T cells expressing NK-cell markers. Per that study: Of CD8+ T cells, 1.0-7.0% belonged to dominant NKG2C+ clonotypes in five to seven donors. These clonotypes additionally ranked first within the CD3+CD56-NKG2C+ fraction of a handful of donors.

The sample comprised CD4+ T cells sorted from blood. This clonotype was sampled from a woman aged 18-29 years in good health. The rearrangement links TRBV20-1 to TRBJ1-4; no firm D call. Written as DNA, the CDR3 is TGCAGTGCTAGGGGAGGGCGCGGTAGTGAAAAACTGTTTTTT. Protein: CSARGGRGSEKLFF.